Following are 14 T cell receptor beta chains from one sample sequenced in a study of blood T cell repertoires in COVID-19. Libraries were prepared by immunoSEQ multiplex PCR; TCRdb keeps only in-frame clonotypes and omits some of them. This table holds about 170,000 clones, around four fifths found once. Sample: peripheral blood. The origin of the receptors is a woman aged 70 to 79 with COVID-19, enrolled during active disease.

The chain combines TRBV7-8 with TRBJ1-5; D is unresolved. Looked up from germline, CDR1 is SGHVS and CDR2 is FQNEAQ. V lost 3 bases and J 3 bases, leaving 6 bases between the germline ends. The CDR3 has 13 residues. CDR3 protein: CASSFSPNQPQHF. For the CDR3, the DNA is TGTGCCAGCAGCTTCAGTCCCAATCAGCCCCAGCATTTT.

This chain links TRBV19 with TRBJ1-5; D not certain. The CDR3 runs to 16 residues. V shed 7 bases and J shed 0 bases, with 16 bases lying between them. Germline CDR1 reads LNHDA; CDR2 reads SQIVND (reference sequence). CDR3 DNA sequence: TGTGCCAGTACCGCTCAGCGTCGGGGTAGCAATCAGCCCCAGCATTTT. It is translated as CASTAQRRGSNQPQHF.

The CDR3 coding sequence is TGTGCCAGCAGTGAACTGGTAGCGGGAGACACCGGGGAGCTGTTTTTT. Its protein product is CASSELVAGDTGELFF. The chain combines TRBV2 with TRBJ2-2; TRBD2 matches at 9 bases. Germline loops: CDR1 SNHLY, CDR2 FYNNEI. The CDR3 has 16 residues. After removal of 2 bases from V and 3 bases from J, the junction contained 4 bases not matched to a gene.

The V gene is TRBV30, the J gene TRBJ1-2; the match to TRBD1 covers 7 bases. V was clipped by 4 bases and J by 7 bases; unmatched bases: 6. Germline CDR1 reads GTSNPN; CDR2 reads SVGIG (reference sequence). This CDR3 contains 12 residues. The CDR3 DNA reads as TGTGCCTGGACCCCTGGGACAGTTGGCTACACCTTC. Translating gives CAWTPGTVGYTF.

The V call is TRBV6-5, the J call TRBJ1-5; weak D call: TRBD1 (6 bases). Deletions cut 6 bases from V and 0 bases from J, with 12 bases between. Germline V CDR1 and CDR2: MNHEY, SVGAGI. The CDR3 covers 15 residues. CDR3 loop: CASRQGGLSNQPQHF. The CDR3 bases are TGTGCCAGCAGACAGGGTGGGCTTAGCAATCAGCCCCAGCATTTT.

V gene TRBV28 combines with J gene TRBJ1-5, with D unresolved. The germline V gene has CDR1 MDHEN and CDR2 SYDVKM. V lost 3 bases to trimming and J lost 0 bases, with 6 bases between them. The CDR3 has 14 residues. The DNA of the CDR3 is TGTGCCAGCAGTTTCCACATTAGCAATCAGCCCCAGCATTTT. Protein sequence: CASSFHISNQPQHF. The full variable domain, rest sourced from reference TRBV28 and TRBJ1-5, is DVKVTQSSRYLVKRTGEKVFLECVQDMDHENMFWYRQDPGLGLRLIYFSYDVKMKEKGDIPEGYSVSREKKERFSLILESASTNQTSMYLCASSFHISNQPQHFGDGTRLSIL.

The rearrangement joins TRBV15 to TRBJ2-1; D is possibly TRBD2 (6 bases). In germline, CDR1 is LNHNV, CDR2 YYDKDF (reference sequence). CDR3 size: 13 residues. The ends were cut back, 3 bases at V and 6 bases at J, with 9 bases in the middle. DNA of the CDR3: TGTGCCACCAGCAGGGGGGACTTCAATGAGCAGTTCTTC. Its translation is CATSRGDFNEQFF.

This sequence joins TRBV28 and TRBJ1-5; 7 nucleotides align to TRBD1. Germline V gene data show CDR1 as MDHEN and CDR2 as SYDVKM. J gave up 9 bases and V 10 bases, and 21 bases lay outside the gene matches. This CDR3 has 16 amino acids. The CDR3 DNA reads TGTGCCATCGGGACGAGACAGGGCGTTACCCCTCGGCCCCAGCATTTT. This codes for CAIGTRQGVTPRPQHF.

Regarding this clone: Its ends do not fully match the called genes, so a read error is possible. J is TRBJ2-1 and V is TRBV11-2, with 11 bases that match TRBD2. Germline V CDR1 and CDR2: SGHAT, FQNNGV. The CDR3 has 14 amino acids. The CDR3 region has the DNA TGTGCCAGCAGGTTAGCGGGAGGGATGAATGAGCAGTTCTTC. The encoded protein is CASRLAGGMNEQFF.

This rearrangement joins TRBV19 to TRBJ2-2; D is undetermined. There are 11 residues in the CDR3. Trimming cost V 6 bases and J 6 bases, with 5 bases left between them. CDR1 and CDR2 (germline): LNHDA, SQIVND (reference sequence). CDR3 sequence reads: CASSRAGELFF. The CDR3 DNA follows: TGTGCCAGTAGCCGGGCCGGGGAGCTGTTTTTT.

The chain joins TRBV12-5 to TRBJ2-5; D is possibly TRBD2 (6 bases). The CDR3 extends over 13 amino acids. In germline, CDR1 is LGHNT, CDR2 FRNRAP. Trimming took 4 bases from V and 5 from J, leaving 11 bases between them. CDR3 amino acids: CASGSGGAETQYF. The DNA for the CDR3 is TGTGCTAGTGGTTCAGGCGGGGCGGAGACCCAGTACTTC.

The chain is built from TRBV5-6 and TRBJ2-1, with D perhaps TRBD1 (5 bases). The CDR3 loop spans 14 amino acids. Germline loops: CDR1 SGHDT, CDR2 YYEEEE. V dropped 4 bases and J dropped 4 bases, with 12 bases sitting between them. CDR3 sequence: CASSDKGIYNEQFF. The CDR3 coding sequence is TGTGCCAGCAGCGATAAGGGGATTTACAATGAGCAGTTCTTC.

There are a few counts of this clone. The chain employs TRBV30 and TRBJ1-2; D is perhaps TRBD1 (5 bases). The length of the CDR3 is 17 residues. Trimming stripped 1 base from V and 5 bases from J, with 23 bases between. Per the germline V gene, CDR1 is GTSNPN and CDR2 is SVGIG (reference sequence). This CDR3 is CAWSAPGALNRGYGYTF. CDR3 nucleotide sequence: TGTGCCTGGAGTGCCCCCGGTGCCTTAAATCGGGGGTATGGCTACACCTTC.

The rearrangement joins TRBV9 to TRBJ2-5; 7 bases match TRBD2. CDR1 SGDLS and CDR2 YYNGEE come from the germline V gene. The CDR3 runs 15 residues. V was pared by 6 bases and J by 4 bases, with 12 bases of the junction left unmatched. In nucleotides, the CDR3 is TGTGCCAGCACCCTCTCTGCGGGGGAGAGAGAGACCCAGTACTTC. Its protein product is CASTLSAGERETQYF.